This record looks at one T cell receptor beta chain sequence and its context. This sample is part of a study of PD-L1 blockade in urothelial cancer. The time point here: pretreatment peripheral blood. Each PCR had synthetic TCR analog templates added to it as a spike-in. The table came from immunoSEQ multiplex PCR; TCRdb's copy has only in-frame clones and leaves some out. The sample records tens of thousands of clones, about 85% being singletons. CDR1 is SGHRS and CDR2 is YFSETQ in the germline V gene. This CDR3 contains 15 residues. J was trimmed by 0 bases and V by 2 bases; bases with no gene match: 3.

Sequenced here: PBMCs, sampled around atezolizumab (anti-PD-L1) treatment. The gene calls are TRBV5-1 and TRBJ2-3, with TRBD2 matching 7 bases. The receptor comes from a man between 60 and 75 years old with urothelial cancer. This chain's CDR3 is CASSFSGSSTDTQYF. In nucleotides, the CDR3 is TGCGCCAGCAGCTTTAGCGGGTCTAGCACAGATACGCAGTATTTT.